This T cell receptor (beta chain) was obtained from a study of OX40 agonist ivuxolimab in advanced cancers. Study-wide context: Ivuxolimab, an agonist antibody against OX40 (CD134), was given to patients. Patient treatment consisted of intravenous ivuxolimab administration every 2 weeks at 0.01 to 10 mg/kg. Study-level points and caveats: Relative to CD4+, CD8+ T cells held more expanded clones on average. Circulating CD4+ and CD8+ T cells showed clonal expansion by week 6 at 0.1 to 3.0 mg/kg.

Assay: immunoSEQ multiplex PCR; the TCRdb copy retains only in-frame clones and omits some. The sample has over 75,000 clones; around 90% are singletons. V was pared by 1 base and J by 10 bases, with 6 bases of the junction left unmatched. Germline CDR1 SGHTA, CDR2 FQGTGA. This CDR3 region has 14 residues. A word on this clone: Its target is not known.

Sample: CD4+ or CD8+ T cells sorted from blood, taken in a trial of the OX40 agonist ivuxolimab. The clonotype comes from an adult with an advanced solid tumor such as melanoma, head and neck, liver or kidney cancer. This sequence joins TRBV7-3 and TRBJ2-1; the match to TRBD2 covers 8 bases. CDR3 in amino acids: CASSLKAGGGEQFF. In nucleotides, the CDR3 is TGTGCCAGCAGCTTAAAGGCGGGAGGAGGGGAGCAGTTCTTC.